Listed here are 22 T cell receptor beta chains from one sample, sequenced in a study of cytomegalovirus exposure and HLA in healthy donors. PCR used 60 Vbeta primers and 13 Jbeta primers. The table came from immunoSEQ multiplex PCR; TCRdb's copy has only in-frame clones and leaves some out. Found here are roughly 230,000 clones, roughly 84% of them singletons; the top ten hold 0.24%. The sequencing sample was made of PBMCs. These receptor sequences come from a girl aged 2 to 9 in good health and CMV-seronegative.

The chain combines TRBV2 with TRBJ2-4; D unresolved. Germline lookup yields CDR1 SNHLY and CDR2 FYNNEI. The CDR3 is 16 amino acids. Trimming cost V 5 bases and J 0 bases, with 14 bases left between them. The chain's CDR3 is CASSQRVILAKNIQYF. CDR3 coding DNA: TGTGCCAGCAGTCAACGGGTCATACTAGCCAAAAACATTCAGTACTTC.

The chain has TRBV19 and TRBJ1-4; no clear D. The CDR3 is made up of 14 amino acids. Trimming left V 7 bases short and J 5 bases short, with 14 bases between. Germline V gives CDR1 LNHDA, CDR2 SQIVND (reference sequence). Written as DNA, the CDR3 is TGTGCCAGTAACGATCAGGCGAGAAATGAAAAACTGTTTTTT. Encoded protein: CASNDQARNEKLFF.

This chain links TRBV4-1 with TRBJ1-5, with D unresolved. The CDR3 covers 17 residues. Germline values: CDR1 MGHRA, CDR2 YSYEKL. V lost 0 bases and J lost 0, with 12 bases in between. The CDR3 nucleotides read TGCGCCAGCAGCCAAGATCTGCCAGATCATAGCAATCAGCCCCAGCATTTT. Amino acids: CASSQDLPDHSNQPQHF.

The V and J genes are TRBV25-1 and TRBJ1-5; a possible D gene is TRBD1 (5 bases). The CDR3 sequence is 13 residues long. Germline loops: CDR1 MGHDK, CDR2 SYGVNS. The V end was cut by 6 bases, the J end by 4 bases, with 10 bases between. DNA of the CDR3: TGTGCCAGCAGACAGGTTACAAATCAGCCCCAGCATTTT. It encodes CASRQVTNQPQHF.

The gene calls are TRBV7-9 and TRBJ1-4, with no clear D. Germline V lookup: CDR1 SEHNR, CDR2 FQNEAQ (reference sequence). Between the trimmed V and J ends, which lost 5 bases and 1 base, there was a span of 14 bases. The CDR3 covers 16 residues. The CDR3 DNA reads as TGTGCCAGCAGCCTAACCTCAGCGTTAACTAATGAAAAACTGTTTTTT. Its translation: CASSLTSALTNEKLFF.

J is TRBJ2-5 and V is TRBV19, with D maybe TRBD2 (5 bases). Deletions cut 1 base from V and 1 base from J, with 7 bases between. CDR3 length: 14 amino acids. The germline CDR1 and CDR2 sequences are LNHDA and SQIVND (reference sequence). The CDR3 loop reads CASSIASLQETQYF. For the CDR3, the DNA is TGTGCCAGTAGTATAGCTAGCCTCCAAGAGACCCAGTACTTC.

The chain employs TRBV19 and TRBJ2-7; 10 bases align to TRBD2. V was clipped by 3 bases and J by 3 bases; unmatched bases: 5. The CDR3 extends over 15 amino acids. Per the germline V gene, CDR1 is LNHDA and CDR2 is SQIVND (reference sequence). The CDR3 DNA reads as TGTGCCAGTAGTATCACGGGACTAGCGTTCTACGAGCAGTACTTC. This encodes CASSITGLAFYEQYF.

This clone appeared a single time. V and J are TRBV9 and TRBJ2-2; D uncertain. CDR3 length: 13 amino acids. V was clipped by 4 bases and J by 1 base, with 5 bases between them. The germline gives CDR1 SGDLS, CDR2 YYNGEE. The CDR3 loop is CASSPKNTGELFF. The CDR3 DNA reads as TGTGCCAGCAGCCCCAAGAACACCGGGGAGCTGTTTTTT.

The chain joins TRBV2 to TRBJ2-7, with 9 bases lining up with TRBD2. CDR3 length equals 15 residues. The V gene end was trimmed by 3 bases and the J gene end by 1 base; junction bases not matched to a gene: 4. Germline assignment: CDR1 SNHLY and CDR2 FYNNEI. CDR3: CASSDWGLASYEQYF. As DNA, the CDR3 is TGTGCCAGCAGTGATTGGGGACTAGCTTCCTACGAGCAGTACTTC.

There are a few counts of this clone. The CDR3 protein is CASSLDTGASGNTIYF. CDR3 bases: TGTGCCAGCAGCCTGGATACAGGGGCCTCTGGAAACACCATATATTTT. The chain has TRBV7-3 and TRBJ1-3; 7 bases line up with TRBD1. Germline loops: CDR1 SGHTA, CDR2 FQGTGA. The CDR3 length is 16 residues. After removal of 5 bases from V and 0 bases from J, the junction contained 7 bases not matched to a gene.

The chain links TRBV7-8 to TRBJ2-3; 7 bases match TRBD2. The CDR3 is 16 residues long. From germline, CDR1 is SGHVS and CDR2 FQNEAQ. With 2 bases clipped from V and 1 base from J, the junction kept 6 bases outside the gene matches. As DNA, the CDR3 is TGTGCCAGCAGCTTAATGCGGGCGGGAGGCACAGATACGCAGTATTTT. Amino acids: CASSLMRAGGTDTQYF.

The table lists this clone with a count of one. The chain joins TRBV7-9 to TRBJ2-3; TRBD2 aligns across 10 bases. In germline, CDR1 is SEHNR, CDR2 FQNEAQ (reference sequence). This CDR3 has 17 amino acids. Unmatched junction bases numbered 10, after V lost 5 bases and J lost 2 bases. CDR3 in amino acids: CASSPRLAGEITDTQYF. In DNA, the CDR3 is TGTGCCAGCAGCCCCCGTCTAGCGGGGGAAATCACAGATACGCAGTATTTT. Supplemented by reference TRBV7-9 and TRBJ2-3, the full variable domain reads DTGVSQNPRHKITKRGQNVTFRCDPISEHNRLYWYRQTLGQGPEFLTYFQNEAQLEKSRLLSDRFSAERPKGSFSTLEIQRTEQGDSAMYLCASSPRLAGEITDTQYFGPGTRLTVL.

This clone has a single count. The rearrangement joins TRBV14 to TRBJ2-2; 8 nucleotides align to TRBD1. Germline V CDR1 and CDR2: SGHDN, FVKESK. With V trimmed by 3 bases and J by 5 bases, 5 bases remained unmatched. CDR3 size: 15 residues. DNA of the CDR3: TGTGCCAGCAGCCAGCGGACAGGGTATACCGGGGAGCTGTTTTTT. As protein: CASSQRTGYTGELFF. Based on the CDR3 plus reference TRBV14 and TRBJ2-2, the full variable domain is EAGVTQFPSHSVIEKGQTVTLRCDPISGHDNLYWYRRVMGKEIKFLLHFVKESKQDESGMPNNRFLAERTGGTYSTLKVQPAELEDSGVYFCASSQRTGYTGELFFGEGSRLTVL.

The chain is built from TRBV4-1 and TRBJ2-3, with a possible D match to TRBD2 (6 bases). The CDR3 is made up of 17 amino acids. The germline gives CDR1 MGHRA, CDR2 YSYEKL. The V gene lost 2 bases and the J gene lost 0 bases, with 15 bases spanning the gap. DNA for the CDR3: TGCGCCAGCAGCCAAAGGCCCGCGGGAAGTAGCACAGATACGCAGTATTTT. Translated, it gives CASSQRPAGSSTDTQYF.

The J gene is TRBJ1-2, the V gene TRBV5-4; D remains ambiguous. V lost 0 bases and J 5 bases, leaving 8 bases between the germline ends. This CDR3 region has 13 residues. The V gene's germline CDR1 is SGHNT and CDR2 YYREEE (reference sequence). The CDR3 here is CASSLDATYGYTF. Here the CDR3 DNA reads TGTGCCAGCAGCTTGGATGCCACTTATGGCTACACCTTC.

The rearrangement links TRBV5-1 to TRBJ2-5, with D uncertain. CDR3 length: 13 amino acids. Per germline, CDR1 SGHRS and CDR2 YFSETQ. V lost 1 base, J lost 2 bases, and 6 bases lay in between. The CDR3 nucleotides are TGCGCCAGCAGCTTGATCAGGCAAGAGACCCAGTACTTC. It yields the protein CASSLIRQETQYF.

The V gene is TRBV10-1, the J gene TRBJ2-1; D perhaps matches TRBD2 (6 bases). The V and J ends lost 3 bases and 4 bases respectively, with 10 bases between them. The CDR3 runs to 14 residues. Germline CDR1 and CDR2: WNHNN and SYGVQD (reference sequence). The DNA of the CDR3 is TGCGCCAGCAGTGACTCGGGACTGTACAATGAGCAGTTCTTC. Residues: CASSDSGLYNEQFF.

The chain has TRBV2 and TRBJ2-4; TRBD2 might be the D (6 bases). The CDR3 runs 15 residues. Germline values: CDR1 SNHLY, CDR2 FYNNEI. Trimming removed 4 bases at V and 6 bases at J, with 16 bases between. This CDR3 reads CASSVLGEVGNIQYF. In nucleotides, the CDR3 is TGTGCCAGCAGTGTACTAGGGGAGGTTGGAAACATTCAGTACTTC.

The rearrangement joins TRBV10-1 to TRBJ2-2, with 7 bases lining up with TRBD1. This CDR3 has 14 residues. J lost 4 bases, V lost 5 bases, and 4 bases had no gene match. Germline loops: CDR1 WNHNN, CDR2 SYGVQD (reference sequence). CDR3 sequence reads: CASSTGQLTGELFF. The CDR3 region has the DNA TGCGCCAGCAGTACGGGACAGCTCACCGGGGAGCTGTTTTTT.

This clone occurred once. This chain links TRBV6-1 with TRBJ2-6, with D perhaps matching TRBD2 (6 bases). Germline CDR1 is MNHNS and CDR2 is SASEGT. CDR3 size: 21 residues. The V end was cut by 2 bases, the J end by 2 bases, with 25 bases between. This CDR3 reads CASSEFRPQWRGTPGANVLTF. In nucleotides, the CDR3 is TGTGCCAGCAGTGAATTTCGGCCACAATGGAGGGGCACCCCTGGGGCCAACGTCCTGACTTTC.

V and J are TRBV18 and TRBJ2-7, with 8 bases aligning to TRBD2. The CDR3 extends over 15 amino acids. J lost 2 bases, V lost 2 bases, and 5 bases had no gene match. Germline V gene sequence: CDR1 KGHSH, CDR2 LQKENI. The CDR3 nucleotides read TGTGCCAGCTCACCATCCGGGACTAGTCCCTACGAGCAGTACTTC. This gives the protein CASSPSGTSPYEQYF.

The chain recombines TRBV4-2 with TRBJ2-2; D remains ambiguous. CDR3 length: 14 amino acids. V was trimmed by 0 bases and J by 4 bases, leaving 6 bases between them. Germline CDR1 reads LGHNA; CDR2 reads YNFKEQ. The CDR3 sequence: CASSQDAGTGELFF. DNA of the CDR3: TGTGCCAGCAGCCAAGATGCAGGCACCGGGGAGCTGTTTTTT.